The rows below give T cell receptor beta chains drawn from one sample of a study of blood T cell repertoires in COVID-19. Clones were sequenced by immunoSEQ multiplex PCR, and TCRdb holds only the in-frame ones, with some missing. There are 120,000 to 150,000 clones in the sample; more than 70% occur only once, and 2.3% lies in the top ten. The sequenced sample consisted of peripheral blood. The receptors come from a human donor in a cohort sampled during active COVID-19. The CDR3 runs from the conserved cysteine through the conserved F or W. The D gene is left open where the match is weak. Size values are once, few and many counts, or a class for expanded clones, and some rows have none.

J	V	size	D	DNA	CDR3
TRBJ1-1	TRBV29-1	NA	NA	TGCAGCGCTGCGGCGGGGATGAACACTGAAGCTTTCTTT	CSAAAGMNTEAFF
TRBJ1-2	TRBV5-1	once	TRBD1	TGCGCCAGCAGCGACCACGACAGGGGCGGCTATGGCTACACCTTC	CASSDHDRGGYGYTF
TRBJ1-6	TRBV5-1	NA	NA	TGCGCCAGCAGCTTATCGGGTCCCGATAATTCACCCCTCCACTTT	CASSLSGPDNSPLHF
TRBJ2-3	TRBV10-2	once	NA	TGCGCCAGCAGTGAGTCCGACGACTTCCTAGATCTCACAGATACGCAGTATTTT	CASSESDDFLDLTDTQYF
TRBJ1-1	TRBV6-5	NA	NA	TGTGCCAGCAGTTCCGGGAACTACCTTTCTGAAGCTTTCTTT	CASSSGNYLSEAFF
TRBJ1-3	TRBV3-1/TRBV3-2	NA	NA	TGTGCCAGCAGCCAAGTTACCAGTCGTGGAAACACCATATATTTT	CASSQVTSRGNTIYF
TRBJ1-4	TRBV6-5	NA	NA	TGTGCCAGCAGTTCCCTGGCAGGGGCTAATGAAAAACTGTTTTTT	CASSSLAGANEKLFF
TRBJ1-6	TRBV7-2	NA	TRBD1	TGTGCCAGCAGCTTACAGGGGGCGCAGGATTCACCCCTCCACTTT	CASSLQGAQDSPLHF
TRBJ2-3	TRBV24-1	NA	NA	TGTGCCACCAGTGATTTTTTGGGGCGGGGAAATACGCAGTATTTT	CATSDFLGRGNTQYF
TRBJ2-1	TRBV19	NA	NA	TGTGCCAGTAGGGGCGCATTGAGGGCAACTAACAATGAGCAGTTCTTC	CASRGALRATNNEQFF
TRBJ1-4	TRBV19	few	TRBD1	TGTGCCAGTAGTAACCCTCGGACAGGTTCGGATGAAAAACTGTTTTTT	CASSNPRTGSDEKLFF